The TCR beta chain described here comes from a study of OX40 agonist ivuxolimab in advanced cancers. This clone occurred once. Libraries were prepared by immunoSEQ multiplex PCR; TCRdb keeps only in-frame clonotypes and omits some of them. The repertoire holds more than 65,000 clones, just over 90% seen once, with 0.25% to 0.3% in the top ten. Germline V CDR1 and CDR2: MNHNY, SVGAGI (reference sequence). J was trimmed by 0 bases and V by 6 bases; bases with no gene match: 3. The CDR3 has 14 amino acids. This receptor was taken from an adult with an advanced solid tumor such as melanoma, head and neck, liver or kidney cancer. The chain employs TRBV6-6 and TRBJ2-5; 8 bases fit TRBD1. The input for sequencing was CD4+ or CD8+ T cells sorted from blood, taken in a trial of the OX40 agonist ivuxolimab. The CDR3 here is CASRWTGNQETQYF. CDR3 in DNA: TGTGCCAGCAGGTGGACAGGGAACCAAGAGACCCAGTACTTC.